A single sample is the source of the 28 T cell receptor beta chains below, sequenced in a study of metastatic and nonmetastatic thyroid tumors. TCRdb redid the clone calls on the PCR reads using MiXCR. There are about 38,000 clones in the sample; 26% occur only once, and 9.6% lies in the top ten. None of the patients had undergone any treatment ahead of thyroid surgery. Sequenced: blood. The receptors here all came from a female donor with papillary thyroid cancer or a benign thyroid nodule (not recorded which). Some clones in this sample may be carry-over from other donors' samples.

Points on this clone: No conserved phenylalanine or tryptophan is present at the end of the CDR3, so a read error is the likely explanation. The chain has TRBV11-2 and TRBJ2-5; 8 positions match TRBD2. From germline, CDR1 is SGHAT and CDR2 FQNNGV. Unmatched junction bases numbered 22, after V lost 6 bases and J lost 7 bases. CDR3 length: 18 residues. The CDR3 spells CASSPIVGPERGTSTQYL. CDR3 DNA: TGTGCCAGCAGTCCAATAGTCGGGCCCGAGCGGGGGACATCGACCCAGTACTTA.

This clone was picked up a small number of times. At one end, the junction sequence differs from germline, possibly due to a read error. The chain combines TRBV19 with TRBJ1-4, with D maybe TRBD1 (6 bases). Germline V gives CDR1 LNHDA, CDR2 SQIVND (reference sequence). The CDR3 is 11 amino acids. The CDR3 protein is CASSIGTVVLF. CDR3 DNA sequence: TGTGCCAGTAGTATAGGGACAGTCGTCCTATTT.

This clone occurred once. V is TRBV28 and J is TRBJ2-7; D might be TRBD1 or TRBD2, each matching 6 bases. Between the trimmed V and J ends, which lost 5 bases and 3 bases, there was a span of 20 bases. Germline CDR1 and CDR2: MDHEN and SYDVKM. The length of the CDR3 is 16 residues. CDR3 residues: CASSEARGRNHYEQYF. The CDR3 DNA reads as TGTGCCAGCAGTGAGGCTCGGGGGCGGAACCACTACGAGCAGTACTTC.

This clone was observed many times. The chain joins TRBV19 to TRBJ1-2; 7 bases match TRBD1. The germline CDR1 and CDR2 sequences are LNHDA and SQIVND (reference sequence). The junction had 3 bases not matched to a gene; V was cut back by 0 bases and J by 2 bases. This CDR3 comprises 15 residues. The CDR3 coding sequence is TGTGCCAGTAGTATAGATTCGACAGGGAACTATGGCTACACCTTC. This gives the protein CASSIDSTGNYGYTF.

This clone rates as medium-sized. The chain couples TRBV6-2 or TRBV6-3 to TRBJ1-5, with D possibly matching TRBD1 (5 bases). V lost 6 bases and J lost 4, with 16 bases in between. The CDR3 is made up of 15 amino acids. The germline gives CDR1 MNHEY, CDR2 SVGEGT. The CDR3 region has the DNA TGTGCCAGCAGCCCGGGGGGTCTGCTAAATCAGCCCCAGCATTTT. This sequence encodes CASSPGGLLNQPQHF.

This clone occurred many times. The CDR3 loop reads CSAGTGEKTQYF. In DNA, the CDR3 is TGCAGCGCCGGGACAGGGGAGAAGACCCAGTACTTC. This chain links TRBV29-1 with TRBJ2-5; 10 bases match TRBD1. The CDR3 is 12 amino acids. Germline V gene lookup returns CDR1 SQVTM and CDR2 ANQGSEA. J lost 6 bases, V lost 7 bases, and 5 bases had no gene match.

The rearrangement uses TRBV20-1 and TRBJ1-2, with TRBD1 matching over 9 bases. Trimming at V came to 1 base and at J to 8 bases, leaving 17 bases not matched to a gene. The germline gives CDR1 DFQATT, CDR2 SNEGSKA (reference sequence). CDR3 length: 17 amino acids. Here the CDR3 DNA reads TGCAGTGCTAGAGGCCTGAACAGTCCGGGACAGGGTATAGGCTACACCTTC. It codes for CSARGLNSPGQGIGYTF.

This clone was counted only a few times. The chain joins TRBV5-1 to TRBJ2-1, with TRBD2 identical over 12 bases. Trimming removed 0 bases from V and 8 bases from J; junction bases left unmatched: 0. The CDR3 contains 14 residues. In germline, CDR1 is SGHRS, CDR2 YFSETQ. The CDR3 is CASSLGLAGDEQFF. The DNA of the CDR3 is TGCGCCAGCAGCTTGGGACTAGCGGGAGATGAGCAGTTCTTC.

This clone was observed at least ten times. The chain combines TRBV18 with TRBJ2-3; TRBD1 aligns across 12 bases. Losses at the gene ends were 2 bases for V and 3 bases for J; bases not matched to a gene: 6. Germline CDR1 is KGHSH and CDR2 is LQKENI. The CDR3 consists of 17 residues. This CDR3 reads CASSPRGTGGQTDTQYF. The CDR3, as DNA: TGTGCCAGCTCACCAAGGGGGACAGGGGGCCAAACAGATACGCAGTATTTT.

In this sample, this clone turned up many times. The chain carries TRBV7-3 and TRBJ1-6; D remains ambiguous. The germline CDR1 and CDR2 sequences are SGHTA and FQGTGA. The CDR3 consists of 15 residues. Trimming pared 1 base from V and 10 bases from J, leaving 14 bases between. CDR3 in amino acids: CASSLSGEGLSPLHF. CDR3 sequence (DNA): TGTGCCAGCAGCTTAAGCGGGGAAGGATTATCACCCCTCCACTTT. Combining the CDR3 with reference TRBV7-3 and TRBJ1-6 gives the whole variable domain GAGVSQTPSNKVTEKGKYVELRCDPISGHTALYWYRQSLGQGPEFLIYFQGTGAADDSGLPNDRFFAVRPEGSVSTLKIQRTERGDSAVYLCASSLSGEGLSPLHFGNGTRLTVT.

The rearrangement links TRBV11-2 to TRBJ2-1, with 11 bases identical to TRBD2. V dropped 5 bases and J dropped 9; count of bases not matched to a gene: 6. Germline V gene data show CDR1 as SGHAT and CDR2 as FQNNGV. This CDR3 is built from 14 residues. This CDR3 reads CASSQTSGNIEQFF. CDR3 sequence (DNA): TGTGCCAGCAGCCAGACTAGCGGGAATATTGAGCAGTTCTTC.

This clone is labeled as medium-sized. The rearrangement links TRBV6-2 or TRBV6-3 to TRBJ1-2; no reliable D call. The V gene's germline CDR1 is MNHEY and CDR2 SVGEGT. V lost 8 bases and J lost 7, with 14 bases in between. The CDR3 runs to 12 residues. CDR3 sequence reads: CASRRGTFGYTF. The CDR3 bases are TGTGCCAGCCGACGGGGTACGTTTGGCTACACCTTC.

The sample holds many counts of this clone. This chain uses TRBV2 with TRBJ2-2; D is unresolved. This CDR3 is 16 amino acids long. Germline V gives CDR1 SNHLY, CDR2 FYNNEI. The V gene lost 2 bases and the J gene lost 2 bases, with 12 bases spanning the gap. CDR3 loop: CASSENLVDNTGELFF. For the CDR3, the DNA is TGTGCCAGCAGTGAAAACCTAGTAGATAACACCGGGGAGCTGTTTTTT.

Sample share makes this clone medium-sized. This rearrangement joins TRBV3-1 to TRBJ2-7; no clear D. V was pared by 2 bases and J by 8 bases, with 10 bases between. Germline V lookup: CDR1 LGHDT, CDR2 YNNKEL (reference sequence). The length of the CDR3 is 12 residues. CDR3 region: CASSQLGYQQYF. In nucleotides, the CDR3 is TGTGCCAGCAGCCAATTGGGGTACCAGCAGTACTTC.

With respect to this clone: Since a much larger clone is just one base distant, this may be a read error. In the same sample, other DNA sequences code for this CDR3. The chain is built from TRBV29-1 and TRBJ2-1, with 10 bases identical to TRBD1. V lost 7 bases, J lost 6 bases, and 9 bases stayed unmatched. This CDR3 has 14 residues. Germline V gene sequence: CDR1 SQVTM, CDR2 ANQGSEA. The CDR3 sequence is CSADGDRGLNEQFF. The DNA for the CDR3 is TGCAGCGCGGACGGGGACAGGGGTCTCAATGAGCAGTTCTTC.

This CDR3 reads CASSLVGVSGEKLFF. DNA of the CDR3: TGCGCCAGCAGCTTGGTCGGTGTCTCAGGTGAAAAACTGTTTTTT. This chain uses TRBV5-1 with TRBJ1-4; D not certain. Trimming took off 0 bases at V and 7 bases at J, with 13 bases between the two ends. CDR3 length equals 15 residues. Germline V gene data show CDR1 as SGHRS and CDR2 as YFSETQ.

This clone has at least ten counts. The genes are TRBV4-3 and TRBJ2-5; D is unresolved. The CDR3 is made up of 13 amino acids. V gave up 7 bases and J gave up 5 bases, with 14 bases separating them. Germline CDR1 is LGHNA and CDR2 is YSLEER. CDR3 sequence reads: CASTRTIGETQYF. The CDR3 nucleotides are TGCGCCAGCACCAGGACGATAGGGGAGACCCAGTACTTC.

Relative to its sample, this clone is medium-sized. The chain carries TRBV27 and TRBJ2-7, with TRBD2 matching 10 bases. With 3 bases clipped from V and 3 bases from J, the junction kept 8 bases outside the gene matches. CDR3 length equals 16 residues. Looked up from germline, CDR1 is MNHEY and CDR2 is SMNVEV (reference sequence). CDR3 sequence reads: CASSLRLAGAYYEQYF. CDR3 DNA sequence: TGTGCCAGCAGTTTGAGGCTAGCGGGAGCCTACTACGAGCAGTACTTC.

This clone was found many times. The same CDR3 arises from other DNA sequences in this sample as well. The rearrangement joins TRBV20-1 to TRBJ2-1, with no clear D. Germline V gives CDR1 DFQATT, CDR2 SNEGSKA (reference sequence). V dropped 5 bases and J dropped 2 bases, with 7 bases sitting between them. The CDR3 extends over 12 amino acids. The CDR3, as DNA: TGCAGTGCTGCCCCCCCCTACAATGAGCAGTTCTTC. This encodes CSAAPPYNEQFF.

This clone was found many times. J is TRBJ1-4 and V is TRBV20-1; tentatively, D is TRBD1 (6 bases). The germline CDR1 and CDR2 sequences are DFQATT and SNEGSKA (reference sequence). With 1 base removed from V and 0 bases from J, the gap between germline ends came to 9 bases. The CDR3 totals 15 residues. The CDR3 DNA reads as TGCAGTGCTAGAGGACAGGATTCAACTAATGAAAAACTGTTTTTT. Encoded protein: CSARGQDSTNEKLFF.

J is TRBJ2-3 and V is TRBV20-1; a weak D match, TRBD2 (5 bases). Germline loops: CDR1 DFQATT, CDR2 SNEGSKA (reference sequence). Trimming shortened V by 5 bases and J by 0 bases, and 15 bases separated the two germline ends. The CDR3 consists of 15 residues. CDR3 DNA sequence: TGCAGTGCTGCCCTCCGGGGTACTAGCACAGATACGCAGTATTTT. Residues: CSAALRGTSTDTQYF.

The CDR3 DNA reads as TGTGCCAGTAGTGTCCTCCAGGGGAGGGGGAACACTGAAGCTTTCTTT. Translating it yields CASSVLQGRGNTEAFF. The J gene is TRBJ1-1, the V gene TRBV19, with a possible D match to TRBD1 (6 bases). The CDR3 is 16 residues long. CDR1 is LNHDA and CDR2 is SQIVND in the germline V gene (reference sequence). V was shortened by 5 bases and J by 1 base, with 17 bases between the two germline ends.

This clone was recorded at least ten times. The V and J genes are TRBV5-6 and TRBJ1-1, with 11 bases matching TRBD1. The CDR3 contains 17 residues. J lost 0 bases, V lost 4 bases, and 8 bases had no gene match. The germline gives CDR1 SGHDT, CDR2 YYEEEE. The CDR3 DNA sequence: TGTGCCAGCAGCCTGGGGACAGGGGGTTGGATGAACACTGAAGCTTTCTTT. Translation gives CASSLGTGGWMNTEAFF. Filled out from reference TRBV5-6 and TRBJ1-1, the complete variable domain reads DAGVTQSPTHLIKTRGQQVTLRCSPKSGHDTVSWYQQALGQGPQFIFQYYEEEERQRGNFPDRFSGHQFPNYSSELNVNALLLGDSALYLCASSLGTGGWMNTEAFFGQGTRLTVV.

The chain is built from TRBV19 and TRBJ1-5; D is ambiguous. V was trimmed by 5 bases and J by 9 bases, leaving 8 bases between them. Germline loops: CDR1 LNHDA, CDR2 SQIVND (reference sequence). The CDR3 sequence is 11 residues long. The CDR3 reads CASSRGGPQHF. The CDR3 nucleotides are TGTGCCAGTAGTCGCGGAGGGCCCCAGCATTTT.

The chain combines TRBV7-9 with TRBJ2-1; 8 bases agree with TRBD2. Germline lookup yields CDR1 SEHNR and CDR2 FQNEAQ (reference sequence). This CDR3 spans 15 amino acids. Trimming cost V 5 bases and J 2 bases; bases outside gene matches: 5. The CDR3, as DNA: TGTGCCAGCAGCAGCACTAGCGGAACCTACAATGAGCAGTTCTTC. Translation: CASSSTSGTYNEQFF.

This clone was counted a few times. This chain joins TRBV10-1 and TRBJ2-3; TRBD2 is a possible D gene (6 bases). The CDR3 is 16 residues long. Trimming shortened V by 0 bases and J by 4 bases, and 14 bases separated the two germline ends. Germline lookup yields CDR1 WNHNN and CDR2 SYGVQD (reference sequence). CDR3 bases: TGCGCCAGCAGTGAGTCGGAGCGGGCGCTGGCAGATACGCAGTATTTT. Protein sequence: CASSESERALADTQYF.

This clone is judged medium-sized. J is TRBJ2-7 and V is TRBV2; the D gene is possibly TRBD2 (7 bases). The CDR3 spans 14 residues. V was cut by 7 bases and J by 3 bases, with 16 bases left in between. CDR1 is SNHLY, CDR2 FYNNEI, per germline. Here the CDR3 reads CASKRGGGRYEQYF. DNA of the CDR3: TGTGCCAGCAAGAGGGGCGGGGGCCGCTACGAGCAGTACTTC.

This clone showed up just a few times. The genes are TRBV6-5 and TRBJ2-3, with TRBD2 identical over 12 bases. Germline CDR1 MNHEY, CDR2 SVGAGI. Trimming took 4 bases from V and 5 from J; bases not matched to a gene: 13. The CDR3 runs to 18 residues. CDR3 DNA: TGTGCCAGCAGTTCGCTAGCGGGAGGGCCTTACGGGGAAGATACGCAGTATTTT. Residues: CASSSLAGGPYGEDTQYF.